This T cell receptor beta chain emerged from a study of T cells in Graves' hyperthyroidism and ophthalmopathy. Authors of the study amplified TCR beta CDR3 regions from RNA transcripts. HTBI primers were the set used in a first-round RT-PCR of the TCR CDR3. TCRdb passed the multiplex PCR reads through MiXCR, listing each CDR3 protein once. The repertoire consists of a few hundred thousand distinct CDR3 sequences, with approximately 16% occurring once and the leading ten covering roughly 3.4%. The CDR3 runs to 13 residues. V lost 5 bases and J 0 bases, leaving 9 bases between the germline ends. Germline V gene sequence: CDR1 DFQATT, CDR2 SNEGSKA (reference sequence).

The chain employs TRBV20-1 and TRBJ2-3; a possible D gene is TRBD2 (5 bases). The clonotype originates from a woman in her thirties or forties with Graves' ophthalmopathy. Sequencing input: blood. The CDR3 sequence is CSAYLASTDTQYF. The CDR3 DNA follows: TGCAGTGCTTATCTAGCTAGCACAGATACGCAGTATTTT.